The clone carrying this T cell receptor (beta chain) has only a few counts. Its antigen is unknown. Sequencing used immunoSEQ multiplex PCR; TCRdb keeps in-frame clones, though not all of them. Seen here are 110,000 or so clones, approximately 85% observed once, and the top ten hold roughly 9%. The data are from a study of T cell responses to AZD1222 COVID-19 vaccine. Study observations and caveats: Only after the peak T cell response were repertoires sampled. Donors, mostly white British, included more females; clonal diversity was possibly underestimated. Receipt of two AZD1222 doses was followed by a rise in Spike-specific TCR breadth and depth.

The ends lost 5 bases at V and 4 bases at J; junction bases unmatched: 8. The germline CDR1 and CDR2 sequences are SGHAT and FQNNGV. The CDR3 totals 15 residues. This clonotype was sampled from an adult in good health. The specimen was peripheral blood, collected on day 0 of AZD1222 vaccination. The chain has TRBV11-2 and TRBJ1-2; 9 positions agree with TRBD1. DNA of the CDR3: TGTGCCAGCAGCCCTGGACAGGGGATGAGCTATGGCTACACCTTC. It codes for CASSPGQGMSYGYTF.